This T cell receptor (beta chain) emerged from a study of shared clonotypes between healthy human individuals. At the level of the study: Three CD4 naive, three CD4 memory, two CD8 naive and one CD8 memory plate were used per donor.

Method: immunoSEQ multiplex PCR; TCRdb's copy keeps in-frame clones and lacks some. The table includes approximately 92,000 clones, roughly three quarters detected once. This clone was observed a handful of times. The study drew its donors from healthy HIV-negative adults without recent acute infections or vaccinations. CD8 memory pooled CD45RO+ cells and CCR7-negative CD45RA+ TemRA cells. The V end was cut by 0 bases, the J end by 0 bases, with 3 bases between. Per germline, CDR1 MRHNA and CDR2 SNTAGT. The length of the CDR3 is 15 residues. J is TRBJ2-6 and V is TRBV6-4; D not certain. The receptor's source is a man aged 25-40 years in good health. The sequencing input was memory CD8+ T cells sorted from blood. Subset reported: CD45RO+ cells pooled with CCR7-negative TemRA cells. CDR3 in amino acids: CASSDSNSGANVLTF. DNA of the CDR3: TGTGCCAGCAGTGACTCAAACTCTGGGGCCAACGTCCTGACTTTC.